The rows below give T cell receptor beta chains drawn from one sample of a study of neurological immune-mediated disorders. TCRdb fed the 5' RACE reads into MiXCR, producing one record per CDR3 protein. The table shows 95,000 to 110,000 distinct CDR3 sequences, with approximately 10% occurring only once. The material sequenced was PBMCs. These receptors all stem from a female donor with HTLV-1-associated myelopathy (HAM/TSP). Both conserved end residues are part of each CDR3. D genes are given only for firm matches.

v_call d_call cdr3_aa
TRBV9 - CASSPRVAAHNEQFF
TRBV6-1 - CASSRGLISGANVLTF
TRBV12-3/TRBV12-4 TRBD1 CASSLETGIQEKLFF
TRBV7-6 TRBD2 CASSLLGGGGSSYNEQFF
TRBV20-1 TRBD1 CSAPPGQGLSSYNEQFF
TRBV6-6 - CASSYPPSYEQYF
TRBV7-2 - CASSQSSYGYTF
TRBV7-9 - CASSSLDWSGNTIYF
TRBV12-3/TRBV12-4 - CASSLFQGGYGYTF
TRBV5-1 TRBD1 CASSPGTGDYEQYF
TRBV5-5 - CASSFGTVEQYF
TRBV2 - CASKQDRDTQYF
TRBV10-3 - CACPMRQAVTEAFF
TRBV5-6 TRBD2 CASSLVLAGVETQYF
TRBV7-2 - CASSLSVASVLYEQYF
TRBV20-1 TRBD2 CSEMRGAHEQYF
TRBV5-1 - CASSPTSGANVLTF
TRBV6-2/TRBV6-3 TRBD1 CASSGTVYNEQFF
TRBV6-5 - CASSYAANYGYTF
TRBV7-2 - CASRGGGAPYEQYF
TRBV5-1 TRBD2 CASSLASGVYNEQFF
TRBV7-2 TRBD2 CASRGGSGEKSSYNEQFF
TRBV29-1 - CSVGRTANTEAFF
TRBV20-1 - CSAAKQETYEQYF
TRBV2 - CASKGEMVNSPLHF
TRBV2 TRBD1 CASSWTGGATGELFF
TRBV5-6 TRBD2 CASSLARGTISYEQYF
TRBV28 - CASSSPGGREQETQYF
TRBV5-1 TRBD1 CASRTAGQGAHGYTF
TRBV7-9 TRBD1 CASRLDRYNEQFF
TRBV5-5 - CASSLAGSPGAKNIQYF
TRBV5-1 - CASRTSLLVDTQYF
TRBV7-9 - CASSLSGAGSYNEQFF
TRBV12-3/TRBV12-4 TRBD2 CASLRGGALQETQYF
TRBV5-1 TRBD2 CASSTRLAATHSYNEQFF
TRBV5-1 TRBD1 CASSVQTGGRYEQYF
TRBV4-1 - CASSQASGDGYTF
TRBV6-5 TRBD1 CASSSQQGVGDEQFF
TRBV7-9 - CASSRRGAEETQYF
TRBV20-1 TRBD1 CSAGFSGGNYGYTF
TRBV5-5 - CASSFIGGNTDTQYF
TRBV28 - CASGPGTVNTGELFF
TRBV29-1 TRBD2 CSVEASGGGTDTQYF
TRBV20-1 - CSARTGHAYEQYF
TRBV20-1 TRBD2 CSARVERESTDTQYF
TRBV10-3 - CAISDFPGEQYF
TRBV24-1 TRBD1 CATSGTGTGFETQYF
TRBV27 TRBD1 CASSFLGQTRNQPQHF
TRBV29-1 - CSVGPGRETQYF
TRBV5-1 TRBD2 CASRWTSGGARNIQYF
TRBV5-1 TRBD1 CASSWTGSDGYTF
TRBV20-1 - CSARPSNTGELFF
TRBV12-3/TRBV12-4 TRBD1 CASSSDRGPRNIQYF
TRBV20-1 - CSARTDSYNEQFF